The rows below give T cell receptor beta chains drawn from one sample of a study of cytomegalovirus exposure and HLA in healthy donors. TCRdb keeps only in-frame clones here, not all; method: immunoSEQ multiplex PCR. The table includes 200,000 to 250,000 clones, approximately 80% detected once. The sequencing input was PBMCs. The origin of the receptors is a young woman in good health and CMV-seronegative. Both conserved end residues are part of each CDR3. Each record gives: D gene, J gene, clone size, V gene, CDR3 DNA, CDR3 protein. D genes are given only for firm matches. Some rows mark clone size as missing; the rest say once, few, many or name a class of expanded clone.

>TRBD1|TRBJ2-5|-|TRBV7-6
TGTGCCAGCAGCCCCTCCCCCAAGGGGGCATGGGAGACCCAGTACTTC
CASSPSPKGAWETQYF
>-|TRBJ1-5|-|TRBV5-1
TGCGCCAGCAGCTTGGCGGGGATGGCAGATCAGCCCCAGCATTTT
CASSLAGMADQPQHF
>TRBD2|TRBJ2-5|-|TRBV15
TGTGCCACCAGCAGTTCCAGCGGGGGGGAGACCCAGTACTTC
CATSSSSGGETQYF
>-|TRBJ2-6|-|TRBV27
TGTGCCAGCGCCCCCGGTTCTGGGGCCAACGTCCTGACTTTC
CASAPGSGANVLTF
>-|TRBJ1-2|-|TRBV28
TGTGCCAGCAGTTGGGGGGGGTCGGTGGGTCTGTCTGGCTACACCTTC
CASSWGGSVGLSGYTF
>-|TRBJ1-1|-|TRBV29-1
TGCAGCGTTGATGCAGGGAGGTTCGCTGAAGCTTTCTTT
CSVDAGRFAEAFF
>-|TRBJ1-2|-|TRBV18
TGTGCCAGCTCACCACCTCAGGAATATGGCTACACCTTC
CASSPPQEYGYTF
>TRBD1|TRBJ2-7|few|TRBV6-6
TGTGCCAGCAGTTACTCCCAGACAGGGGCCTACGAGCAGTACTTC
CASSYSQTGAYEQYF
>-|TRBJ1-1|-|TRBV7-8
TGTGCCAGCAGCCCCACAGGGAGCACTGAAGCTTTCTTT
CASSPTGSTEAFF
>-|TRBJ1-4|-|TRBV10-3
TGTGCCATCAGCCGAGACTTAGCTAATGAAAAACTGTTTTTT
CAISRDLANEKLFF
>-|TRBJ2-5|-|TRBV2
TGTGCCAGCGGGCCTAGGAGCGGACTCCAAGAGACCCAGTACTTC
CASGPRSGLQETQYF
>TRBD1|TRBJ1-1|-|TRBV5-4
TGTGCCAGCAGCCGAACAGGGGGGACTGAAGCTTTCTTT
CASSRTGGTEAFF
>-|TRBJ1-1|-|TRBV18
TGTGCCAGCTCACCACAGAACATGAACACTGAAGCTTTCTTT
CASSPQNMNTEAFF
>-|TRBJ1-1|once|TRBV28
TGTGCCAGCAGTTTAAGTACAGGGTACCCTGAAGCTTTCTTT
CASSLSTGYPEAFF
>TRBD1|TRBJ1-2|-|TRBV6-6
TGTGCCAGCGAAGGGGGCGGCTACACCTTC
CASEGGGYTF
>-|TRBJ2-2|-|TRBV11-1
TGTGCCAGCAGCTTAGCCCCCGCAGGGGACGGGGAGCTGTTTTTT
CASSLAPAGDGELFF
>TRBD1|TRBJ2-7|-|TRBV18
TGTGCCAGCTCACCGCCCCCGGGACAGGGGTCCTACGAGCAGTACTTC
CASSPPPGQGSYEQYF
>TRBD1|TRBJ1-4|-|TRBV5-1
TGCGCCAGCAGCGTCATGACAGGGGGCGATAATGAAAAACTGTTTTTT
CASSVMTGGDNEKLFF
>TRBD2|TRBJ2-1|once|TRBV5-1
TGCGCCAGCAGCTTCCTACTAGCGGGGGGCACTGAGCAGTTCTTC
CASSFLLAGGTEQFF
>TRBD1|TRBJ1-4|-|TRBV7-2
TGTGCCAGCAGCCCTGGACAGGCAAAACTGTTTTTT
CASSPGQAKLFF
>TRBD1|TRBJ1-5|-|TRBV5-1
TGCGCCAGCAGCGAGGACAGGGGGGCGGGACAGCCCCAGCATTTT
CASSEDRGAGQPQHF
>-|TRBJ1-5|-|TRBV5-1
TGCGCCAGCAGCTTGGGGGGGGAGCTTAGACAGCCCCAGCATTTT
CASSLGGELRQPQHF
>-|TRBJ1-1|-|TRBV18
TGTGCCAGCACCGGGGACATGAACACTGAAGCTTTCTTT
CASTGDMNTEAFF
>-|TRBJ2-3|-|TRBV6-4
TGTGCCAGCAGTGATGGGCCTGGCACAGATACGCAGTATTTT
CASSDGPGTDTQYF
>-|TRBJ1-4|-|TRBV9
TGTGCCAGCAGTGTCCAAATCGGGGTATATGAAAAACTGTTTTTT
CASSVQIGVYEKLFF
>-|TRBJ1-1|-|TRBV14
TGTGCCAGCAGCCAAGTGTGGGCCGGGATGAACACTGAAGCTTTCTTT
CASSQVWAGMNTEAFF
>TRBD1|TRBJ1-2|-|TRBV5-5
TGTGCCAGCAGCCCAAGACAGGGGGCGGCTGGCTACACCTTC
CASSPRQGAAGYTF
>-|TRBJ1-2|-|TRBV19
TGTGCCAGTAGTATAGATCGGGAGACAGCGGGAGGCTACACCTTC
CASSIDRETAGGYTF
>-|TRBJ2-2|-|TRBV4-1
TGCGCCAGCAGCCAATTTGAGCGGACCGGGGAGCTGTTTTTT
CASSQFERTGELFF